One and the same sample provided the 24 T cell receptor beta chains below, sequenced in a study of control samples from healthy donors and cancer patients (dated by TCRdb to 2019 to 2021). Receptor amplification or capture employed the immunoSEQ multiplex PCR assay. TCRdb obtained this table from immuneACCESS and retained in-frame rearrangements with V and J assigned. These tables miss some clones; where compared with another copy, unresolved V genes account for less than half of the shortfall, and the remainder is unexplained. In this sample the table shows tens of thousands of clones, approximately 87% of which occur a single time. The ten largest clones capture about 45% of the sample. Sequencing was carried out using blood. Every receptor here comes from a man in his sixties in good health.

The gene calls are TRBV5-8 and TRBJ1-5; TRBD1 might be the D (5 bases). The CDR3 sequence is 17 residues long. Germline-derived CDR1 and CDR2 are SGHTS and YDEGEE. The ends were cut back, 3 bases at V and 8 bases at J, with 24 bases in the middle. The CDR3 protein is CASSSYWTPPSGKPQHF. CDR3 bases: TGTGCCAGCAGCTCCTATTGGACACCCCCGTCGGGCAAGCCCCAGCATTTT.

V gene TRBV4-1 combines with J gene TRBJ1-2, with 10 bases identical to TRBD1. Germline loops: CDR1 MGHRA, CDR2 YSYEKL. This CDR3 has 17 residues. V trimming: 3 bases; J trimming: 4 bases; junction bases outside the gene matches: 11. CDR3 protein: CASSQGKLGQGLYGYTF. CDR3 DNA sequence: TGCGCCAGCAGCCAGGGAAAATTGGGACAGGGGCTCTATGGCTACACCTTC.

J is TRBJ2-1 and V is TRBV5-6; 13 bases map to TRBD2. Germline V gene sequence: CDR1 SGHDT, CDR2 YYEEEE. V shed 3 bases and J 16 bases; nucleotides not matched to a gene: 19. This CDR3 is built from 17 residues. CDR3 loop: CASSSTGLAGDLAGVFF. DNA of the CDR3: TGTGCCAGCAGCTCGACCGGACTAGCGGGGGACCTAGCAGGAGTATTCTTC. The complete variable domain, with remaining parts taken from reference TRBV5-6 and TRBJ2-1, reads DAGVTQSPTHLIKTRGQQVTLRCSPKSGHDTVSWYQQALGQGPQFIFQYYEEEERQRGNFPDRFSGHQFPNYSSELNVNALLLGDSALYLCASSSTGLAGDLAGVFFGPGTRLTVL.

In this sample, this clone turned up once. In DNA form, the CDR3 reads TGTGCCAGTAGTATGCTAACCGGGGAAAAACTGTTTTTT. Translating gives CASSMLTGEKLFF. The chain joins TRBV19 to TRBJ1-4; D is unresolved. CDR1 is LNHDA, CDR2 SQIVND, per germline (reference sequence). Trimming took 3 bases from V and 8 from J, leaving 10 bases between them. The CDR3 is 13 residues long.

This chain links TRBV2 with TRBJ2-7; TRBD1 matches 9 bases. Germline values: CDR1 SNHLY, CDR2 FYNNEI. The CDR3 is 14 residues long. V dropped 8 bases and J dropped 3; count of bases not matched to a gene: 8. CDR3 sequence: CASCSDRGYYEQYF. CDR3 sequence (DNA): TGTGCCAGCTGTTCGGACAGGGGCTACTACGAGCAGTACTTC.

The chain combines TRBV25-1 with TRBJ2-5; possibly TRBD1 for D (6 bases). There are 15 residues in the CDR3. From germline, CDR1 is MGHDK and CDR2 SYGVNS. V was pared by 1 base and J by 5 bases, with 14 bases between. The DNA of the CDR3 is TGTGCCAGCAGTGAATCATACAGGGTAGGGGAGACCCAGTACTTC. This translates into CASSESYRVGETQYF.

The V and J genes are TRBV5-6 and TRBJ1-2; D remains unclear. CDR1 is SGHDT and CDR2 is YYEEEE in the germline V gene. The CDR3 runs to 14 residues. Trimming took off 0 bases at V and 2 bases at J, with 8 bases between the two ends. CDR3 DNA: TGTGCCAGCAGCTTGGGACGGTTAAACTATGGCTACACCTTC. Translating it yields CASSLGRLNYGYTF.

CDR3 nucleotide sequence: TGTGCCAGCAGTGATCCCGGGCCTTGGAATGAGCAGTTCTTC. Encoded protein: CASSDPGPWNEQFF. This chain connects TRBV6-1 to TRBJ2-1, with D hard to call. The CDR3 is made up of 14 amino acids. The V and J ends lost 3 bases and 7 bases respectively, with 13 bases between them. CDR1 and CDR2 from the germline V gene are MNHNS and SASEGT.

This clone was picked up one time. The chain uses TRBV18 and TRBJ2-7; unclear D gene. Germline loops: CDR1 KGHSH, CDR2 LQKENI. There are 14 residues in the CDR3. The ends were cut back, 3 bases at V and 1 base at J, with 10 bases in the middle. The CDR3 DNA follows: TGTGCCAGCTCACCTCCTATAGAGTCCTACGAGCAGTACTTC. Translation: CASSPPIESYEQYF.

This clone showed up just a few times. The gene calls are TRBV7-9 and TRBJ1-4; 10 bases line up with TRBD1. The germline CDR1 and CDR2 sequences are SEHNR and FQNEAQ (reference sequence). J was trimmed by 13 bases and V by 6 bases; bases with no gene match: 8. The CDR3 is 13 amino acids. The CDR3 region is CASSRQGARRLFF. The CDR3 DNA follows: TGTGCCAGCAGTCGACAGGGGGCGCGAAGACTGTTTTTT.

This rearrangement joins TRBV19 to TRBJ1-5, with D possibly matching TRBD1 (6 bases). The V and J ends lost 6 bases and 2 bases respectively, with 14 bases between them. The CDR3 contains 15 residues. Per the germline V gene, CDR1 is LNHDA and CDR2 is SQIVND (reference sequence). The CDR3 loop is CASRLDRSGNQPQHF. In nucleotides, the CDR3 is TGTGCCAGTAGGCTTGACAGGTCCGGCAATCAGCCCCAGCATTTT.

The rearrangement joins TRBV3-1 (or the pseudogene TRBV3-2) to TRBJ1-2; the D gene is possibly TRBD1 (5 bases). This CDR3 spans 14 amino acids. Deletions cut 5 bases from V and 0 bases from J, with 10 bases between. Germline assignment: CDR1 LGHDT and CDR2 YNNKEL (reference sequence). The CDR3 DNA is TGTGCCAGCAGCTCGCGGGGGGCTAACTATGGCTACACCTTC. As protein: CASSSRGANYGYTF.

The DNA of the CDR3 is TGTGCCAGCAGCTTATTTCTTAGCGGGGGGCCAGCCCGGGAGACCCAGTACTTC. This codes for CASSLFLSGGPARETQYF. The chain recombines TRBV11-2 with TRBJ2-5; 10 nucleotides line up with TRBD2. Germline CDR1 reads SGHAT; CDR2 reads FQNNGV. CDR3 length: 18 amino acids. J lost 5 bases, V lost 2 bases, and 14 bases had no gene match.

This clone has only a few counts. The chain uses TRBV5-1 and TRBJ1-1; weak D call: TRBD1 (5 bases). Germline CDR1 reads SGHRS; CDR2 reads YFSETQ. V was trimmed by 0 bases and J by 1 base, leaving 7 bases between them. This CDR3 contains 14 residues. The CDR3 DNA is TGCGCCAGCAGCTTGGCAGGGCAGAACACTGAAGCTTTCTTT. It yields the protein CASSLAGQNTEAFF.

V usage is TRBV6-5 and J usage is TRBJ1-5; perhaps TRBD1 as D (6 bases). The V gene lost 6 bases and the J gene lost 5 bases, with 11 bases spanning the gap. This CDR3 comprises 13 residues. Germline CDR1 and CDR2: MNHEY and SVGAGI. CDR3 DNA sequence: TGTGCCAGCAGGGTGGACAGAGATCAGCCCCAGCATTTT. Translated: CASRVDRDQPQHF.

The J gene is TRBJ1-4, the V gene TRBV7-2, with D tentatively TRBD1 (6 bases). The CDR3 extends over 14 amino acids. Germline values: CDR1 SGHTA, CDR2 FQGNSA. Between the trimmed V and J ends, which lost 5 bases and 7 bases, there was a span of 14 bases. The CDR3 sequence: CASSVTGSGEKLFF. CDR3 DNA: TGTGCCAGCAGCGTTACAGGGTCAGGTGAAAAACTGTTTTTT.

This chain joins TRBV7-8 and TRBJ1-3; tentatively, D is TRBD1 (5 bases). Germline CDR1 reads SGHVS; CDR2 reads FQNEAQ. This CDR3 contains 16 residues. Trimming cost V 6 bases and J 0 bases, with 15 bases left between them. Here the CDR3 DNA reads TGTGCCAGCAGTCATAGAGGAGACAGCTCTGGAAACACCATATATTTT. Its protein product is CASSHRGDSSGNTIYF.

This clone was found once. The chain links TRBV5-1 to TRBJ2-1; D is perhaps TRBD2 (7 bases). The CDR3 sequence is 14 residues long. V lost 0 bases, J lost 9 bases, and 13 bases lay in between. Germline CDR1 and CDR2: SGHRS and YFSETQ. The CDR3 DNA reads TGCGCCAGCAGCTTGGCCGGGGGGCCGGGTGAGCAGTTCTTC. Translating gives CASSLAGGPGEQFF.

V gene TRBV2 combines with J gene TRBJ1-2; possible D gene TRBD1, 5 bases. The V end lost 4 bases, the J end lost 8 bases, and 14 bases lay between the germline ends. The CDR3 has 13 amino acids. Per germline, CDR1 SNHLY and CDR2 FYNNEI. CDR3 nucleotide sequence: TGTGCCAGCAGTGCACAGGTTTCCGTCGGCTACACCTTC. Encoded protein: CASSAQVSVGYTF.

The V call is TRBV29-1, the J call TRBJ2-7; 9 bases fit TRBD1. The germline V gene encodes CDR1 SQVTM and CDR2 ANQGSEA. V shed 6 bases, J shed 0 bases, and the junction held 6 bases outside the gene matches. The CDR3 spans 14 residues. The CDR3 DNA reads TGCAGCGTGGGGACAGGGAAGATCTCCTACGAGCAGTACTTC. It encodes CSVGTGKISYEQYF.

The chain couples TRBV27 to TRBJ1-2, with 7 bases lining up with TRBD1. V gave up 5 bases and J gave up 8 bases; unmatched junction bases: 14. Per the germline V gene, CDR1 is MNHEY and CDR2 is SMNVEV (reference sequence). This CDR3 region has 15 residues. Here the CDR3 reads CASSAQRQGKYGYTF. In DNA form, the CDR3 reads TGTGCCAGCAGTGCCCAACGACAGGGCAAGTACGGCTACACCTTC.

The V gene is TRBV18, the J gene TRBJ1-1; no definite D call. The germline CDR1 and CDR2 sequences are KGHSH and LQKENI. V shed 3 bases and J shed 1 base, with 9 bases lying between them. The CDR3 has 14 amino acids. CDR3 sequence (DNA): TGTGCCAGCTCACCTTCATACGGGAACACTGAAGCTTTCTTT. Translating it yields CASSPSYGNTEAFF.

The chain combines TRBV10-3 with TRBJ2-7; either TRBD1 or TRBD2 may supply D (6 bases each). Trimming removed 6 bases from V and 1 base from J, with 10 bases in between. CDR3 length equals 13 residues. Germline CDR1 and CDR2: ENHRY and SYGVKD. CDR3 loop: CAIRGGQSYEQYF. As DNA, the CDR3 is TGTGCCATCAGGGGGGGACAATCCTACGAGCAGTACTTC.

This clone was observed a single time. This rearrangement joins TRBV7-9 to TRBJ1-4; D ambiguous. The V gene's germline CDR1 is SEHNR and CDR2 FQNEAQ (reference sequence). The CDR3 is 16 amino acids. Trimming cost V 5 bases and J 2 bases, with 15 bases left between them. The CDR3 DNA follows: TGTGCCAGCAGCGAATCGGTTGGCTATACTAATGAAAAACTGTTTTTT. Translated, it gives CASSESVGYTNEKLFF.